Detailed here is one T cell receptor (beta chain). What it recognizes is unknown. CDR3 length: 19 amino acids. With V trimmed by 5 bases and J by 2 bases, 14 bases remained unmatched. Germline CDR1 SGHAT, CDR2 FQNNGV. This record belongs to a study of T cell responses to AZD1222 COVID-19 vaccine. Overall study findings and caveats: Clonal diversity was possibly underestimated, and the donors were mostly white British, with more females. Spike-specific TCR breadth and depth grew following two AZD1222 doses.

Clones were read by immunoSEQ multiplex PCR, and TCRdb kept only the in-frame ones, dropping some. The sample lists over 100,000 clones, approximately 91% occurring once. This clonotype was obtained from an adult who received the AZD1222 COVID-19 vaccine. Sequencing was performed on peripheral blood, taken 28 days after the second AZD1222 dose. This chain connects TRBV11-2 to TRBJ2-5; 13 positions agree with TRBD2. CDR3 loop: CASSKRTGGLAGRQETQYF. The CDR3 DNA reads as TGTGCCAGCAGCAAGAGGACAGGGGGACTAGCGGGAAGACAAGAGACCCAGTACTTC.